Shown below are 11 T cell receptor beta chains from a single sample sequenced in a study of tumor-infiltrating lymphocytes in primary liver carcinoma. A constant-region primer served to make TCR beta cDNA from roughly 500 ng total RNA. Investigators got TCR beta libraries out of three nested multiplex PCR rounds, done with slightly modified ARM-PCR. TRBV1-TRBV30 forward and Cbeta reverse primers drove the first two roughly 9-cycle rounds. TCRdb reanalysed the multiplex PCR reads using MiXCR and keeps one entry per CDR3 protein. The data contain more than 150,000 distinct CDR3 sequences, over 45% of them singletons. Extraction also yielded germline DNA, while blood RNA was obtained from unsorted whole blood. The sample was peripheral blood. The origin of the receptors is a man aged 35-49 years with primary liver carcinoma and hepatitis B virus infection.

This clonotype was found many times. The chain uses TRBV11-2 and TRBJ2-1; D not certain. Per germline, CDR1 SGHAT and CDR2 FQNNGV. The CDR3 loop spans 17 amino acids. The V gene lost 1 base and the J gene lost 0 bases, with 13 bases spanning the gap. The CDR3 protein is CASSLGNLGGSYNEQFF. Here the CDR3 DNA reads TGTGCCAGCAGCTTAGGGAATTTGGGCGGCTCCTACAATGAGCAGTTCTTC.

The chain combines TRBV5-4 with TRBJ2-2; no definite D call. Germline loops: CDR1 SGHNT, CDR2 YYREEE (reference sequence). With 3 bases removed from V and 0 bases from J, the gap between germline ends came to 9 bases. This CDR3 has 15 residues. The CDR3 bases are TGTGCCAGCAGCTCAACTCATACGAACACCGGGGAGCTGTTTTTT. It translates to CASSSTHTNTGELFF.

The chain uses TRBV10-3 and TRBJ1-1; no clear D gene. The CDR3 is made up of 14 amino acids. CDR1 and CDR2 from the germline V gene are ENHRY and SYGVKD. Trimming shortened V by 0 bases and J by 0 bases, and 5 bases separated the two germline ends. The CDR3 nucleotides are TGTGCCATCAGTGAGTCGATCCTGAACACTGAAGCTTTCTTT. It yields the protein CAISESILNTEAFF.

Note on this clonotype: The junction differs from germline at one of its ends, possibly a read error. This rearrangement joins TRBV6-2 or TRBV6-3 to TRBJ2-7; no reliable D call. Germline V CDR1 and CDR2: MNHEY, SVGEGT. The CDR3 is 15 residues long. This CDR3 reads CASTSRVPVTYEEYF. CDR3 DNA: TGTGCCAGCACCTCCCGGGTCCCCGTGACCTACGAGGAGTACTTC.

J is TRBJ2-1 and V is TRBV12-3 or TRBV12-4, with D possibly TRBD2 on 5 matching bases. The CDR3 length is 13 residues. The ends were cut back, 3 bases at V and 5 bases at J, with 8 bases in the middle. CDR3 residues: CASSFLADNEQFF. CDR3 nucleotide sequence: TGTGCCAGCAGTTTCCTAGCCGACAATGAGCAGTTCTTC.

V usage is TRBV6-5 and J usage is TRBJ2-5; D perhaps matches TRBD1 (5 bases). CDR1 MNHEY and CDR2 SVGAGI come from the germline V gene. The CDR3 length is 15 residues. The V gene lost 5 bases and the J gene lost 3 bases, with 16 bases spanning the gap. CDR3 in amino acids: CASSPWPSREETQYF. In nucleotides, the CDR3 is TGTGCCAGCAGTCCCTGGCCGTCCAGGGAAGAGACCCAGTACTTC.

CDR3 sequence reads: CSVLFTGGGSGANVLTF. The CDR3 DNA reads as TGCAGCGTCCTCTTTACAGGGGGCGGAAGTGGGGCCAACGTCCTGACTTTC. This sequence joins TRBV29-1 and TRBJ2-6, with 9 positions matching TRBD1. CDR1 is SQVTM, CDR2 ANQGSEA, per germline. Germline trimming cut 6 bases from V and 3 bases from J; bases unmatched to any gene: 12. The CDR3 is made up of 17 amino acids.

The rearrangement joins TRBV11-2 to TRBJ2-4; 8 bases align to TRBD1. Germline V CDR1 and CDR2: SGHAT, FQNNGV. This CDR3 contains 14 residues. J gave up 9 bases and V 3 bases, and 7 bases lay outside the gene matches. This CDR3 reads CASSLLDRVGIQYF. The CDR3 nucleotides read TGTGCCAGCAGCTTGCTGGACAGGGTGGGCATTCAGTACTTC.

Concerning this clonotype: A much larger clone lies one base from this, so it may be a read error. The chain employs TRBV29-1 and TRBJ2-1; 12 nucleotides align to TRBD1. Germline values: CDR1 SQVTM, CDR2 ANQGSEA. The CDR3 has 15 amino acids. The CDR3 loop reads CGVESGTGGAGRQFF. The DNA for the CDR3 is TGCGGCGTAGAGAGTGGGACAGGGGGCGCGGGCAGGCAGTTCTTC.

Regarding this clonotype: A much larger clonotype is one base distant, so this may be a read error. The chain couples TRBV29-1 to TRBJ2-1, with D unclear. There are 13 residues in the CDR3. Germline CDR1 reads SQVTM; CDR2 reads ANQGSEA. V was pared by 4 bases and J by 6 bases, with 13 bases between. As DNA, the CDR3 is TGCAGCGTTGGTGCTCAGAGGAGCAATGAGCAGTTCTTC. It is translated as CSVGAQRSNEQFF.

This clonotype appeared a few times. Since the CDR3 does not end with the conserved phenylalanine or tryptophan, this likely comes from a read error. It is unclear where the CDR3 begins or ends on the DNA, so no DNA is shown, and the CDR3 is as TCRdb lists it. This rearrangement joins TRBV11-2 to TRBJ2-7. Germline V CDR1 and CDR2: SGHAT, FQNNGV. The CDR3 sequence runs 14 residues, both termini included. CDR3 sequence reads: CASSLTDGAYDQYL.